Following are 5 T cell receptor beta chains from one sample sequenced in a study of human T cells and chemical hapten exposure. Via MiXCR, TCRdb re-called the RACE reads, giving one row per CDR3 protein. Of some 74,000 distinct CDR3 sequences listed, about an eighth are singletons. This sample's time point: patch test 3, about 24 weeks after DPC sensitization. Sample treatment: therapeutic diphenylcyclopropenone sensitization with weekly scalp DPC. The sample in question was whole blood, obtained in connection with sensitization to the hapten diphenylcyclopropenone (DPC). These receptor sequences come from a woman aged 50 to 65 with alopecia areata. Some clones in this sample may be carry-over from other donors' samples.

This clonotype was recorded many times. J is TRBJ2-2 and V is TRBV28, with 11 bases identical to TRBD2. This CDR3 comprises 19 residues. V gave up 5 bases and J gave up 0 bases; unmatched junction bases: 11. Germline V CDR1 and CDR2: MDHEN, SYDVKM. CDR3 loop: CASSVTSGSFSANTGELFF. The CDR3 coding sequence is TGTGCCAGCAGTGTCACTAGCGGGAGTTTTAGCGCGAACACCGGGGAGCTGTTTTTT.

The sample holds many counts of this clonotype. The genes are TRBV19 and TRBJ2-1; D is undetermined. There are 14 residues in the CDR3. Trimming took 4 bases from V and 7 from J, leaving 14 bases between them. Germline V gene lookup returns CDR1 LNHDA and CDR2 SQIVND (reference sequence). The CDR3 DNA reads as TGTGCCAGTAGTACAACAACACAAGTAAATGAGCAGTTCTTC. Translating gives CASSTTTQVNEQFF. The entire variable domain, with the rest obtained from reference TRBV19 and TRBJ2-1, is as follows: DGGITQSPKYLFRKEGQNVTLSCEQNLNHDAMYWYRQDPGQGLRLIYYSQIVNDFQKGDIAEGYSVSREKKESFPLTVTSAQKNPTAFYLCASSTTTQVNEQFFGPGTRLTVL.

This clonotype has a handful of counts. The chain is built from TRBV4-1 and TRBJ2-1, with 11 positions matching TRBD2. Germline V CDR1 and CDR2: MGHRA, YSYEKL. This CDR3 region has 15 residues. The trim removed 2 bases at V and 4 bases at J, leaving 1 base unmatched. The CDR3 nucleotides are TGCGCCAGCAGCCAACGGACTAGCGGGTACAATGAGCAGTTCTTC. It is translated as CASSQRTSGYNEQFF.

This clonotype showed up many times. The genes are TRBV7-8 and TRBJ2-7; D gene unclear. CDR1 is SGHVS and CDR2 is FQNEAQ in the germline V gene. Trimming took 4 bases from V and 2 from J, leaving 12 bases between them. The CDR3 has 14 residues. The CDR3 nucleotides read TGTGCCAGCAGCTCCCAGACTTATACCTACGAGCAGTACTTC. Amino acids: CASSSQTYTYEQYF.

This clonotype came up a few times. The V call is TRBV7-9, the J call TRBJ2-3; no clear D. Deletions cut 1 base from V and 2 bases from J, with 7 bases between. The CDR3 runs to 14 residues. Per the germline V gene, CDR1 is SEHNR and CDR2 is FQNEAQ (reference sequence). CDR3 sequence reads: CASSLDISTDTQYF. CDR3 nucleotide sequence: TGTGCCAGCAGCTTAGACATTTCCACAGATACGCAGTATTTT.